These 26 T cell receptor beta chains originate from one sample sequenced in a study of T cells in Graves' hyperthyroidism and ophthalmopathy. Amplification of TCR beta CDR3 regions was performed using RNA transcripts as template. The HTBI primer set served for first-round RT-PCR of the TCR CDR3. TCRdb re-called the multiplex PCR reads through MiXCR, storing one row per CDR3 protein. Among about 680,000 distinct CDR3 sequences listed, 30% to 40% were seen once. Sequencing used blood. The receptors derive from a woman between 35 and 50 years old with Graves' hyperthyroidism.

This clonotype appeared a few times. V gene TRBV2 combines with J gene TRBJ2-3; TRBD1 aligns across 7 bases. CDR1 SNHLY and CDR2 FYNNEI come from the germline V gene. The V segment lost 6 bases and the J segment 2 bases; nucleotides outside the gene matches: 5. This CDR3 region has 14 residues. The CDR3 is CASREGQPTDTQYF. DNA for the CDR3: TGTGCCAGCAGAGAGGGACAGCCCACAGATACGCAGTATTTT.

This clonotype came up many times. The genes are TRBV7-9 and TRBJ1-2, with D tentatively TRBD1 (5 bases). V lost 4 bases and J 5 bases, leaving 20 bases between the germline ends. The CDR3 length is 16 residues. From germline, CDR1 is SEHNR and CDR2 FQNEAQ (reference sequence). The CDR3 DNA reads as TGTGCCAGCAGCTCGGGACCCCATAGCCGTGGATATGGCTACACCTTC. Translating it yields CASSSGPHSRGYGYTF.

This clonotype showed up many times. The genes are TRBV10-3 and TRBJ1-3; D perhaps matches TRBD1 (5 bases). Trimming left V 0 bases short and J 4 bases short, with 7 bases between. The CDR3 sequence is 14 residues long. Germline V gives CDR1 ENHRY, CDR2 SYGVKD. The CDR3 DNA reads TGTGCCATCAGTGAGTCGGACAAGGGAAACACCATATATTTT. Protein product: CAISESDKGNTIYF.

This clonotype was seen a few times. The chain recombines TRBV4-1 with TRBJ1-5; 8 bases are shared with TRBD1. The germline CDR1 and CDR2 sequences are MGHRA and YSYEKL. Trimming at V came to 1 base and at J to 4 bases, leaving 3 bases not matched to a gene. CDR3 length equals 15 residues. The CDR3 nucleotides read TGCGCCAGCAGCCAAGTACGGACAGGGAATCAGCCCCAGCATTTT. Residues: CASSQVRTGNQPQHF.

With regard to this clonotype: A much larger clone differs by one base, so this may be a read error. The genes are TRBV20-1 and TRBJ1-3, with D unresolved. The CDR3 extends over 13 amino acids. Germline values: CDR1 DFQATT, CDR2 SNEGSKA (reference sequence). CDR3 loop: CSAFHGSGNTIHF. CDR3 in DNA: TGCAGTGCTTTCCATGGCTCTGGAAACACCATACATTTT.

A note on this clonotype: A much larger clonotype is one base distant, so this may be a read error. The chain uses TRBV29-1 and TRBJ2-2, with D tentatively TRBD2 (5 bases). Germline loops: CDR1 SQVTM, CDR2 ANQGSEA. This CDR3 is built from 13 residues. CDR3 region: CSVDRANTGELLF. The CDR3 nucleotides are TGCAGCGTTGACAGAGCGAACACCGGGGAGCTGCTTTTT.

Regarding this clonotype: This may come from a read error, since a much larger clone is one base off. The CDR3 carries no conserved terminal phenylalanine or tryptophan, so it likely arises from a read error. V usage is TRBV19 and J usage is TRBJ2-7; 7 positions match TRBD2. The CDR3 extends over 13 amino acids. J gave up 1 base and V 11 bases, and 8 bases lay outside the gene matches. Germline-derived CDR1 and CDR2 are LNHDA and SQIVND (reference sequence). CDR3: CAAGDDLSYEQYL. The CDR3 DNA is TGTGCCGCGGGGGACGATCTTTCCTACGAGCAGTACCTC.

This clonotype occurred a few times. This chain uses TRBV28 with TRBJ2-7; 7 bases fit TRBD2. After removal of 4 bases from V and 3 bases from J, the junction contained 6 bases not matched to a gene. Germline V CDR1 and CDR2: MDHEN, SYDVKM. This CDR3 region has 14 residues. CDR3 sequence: CASSSRGSDYEQYF. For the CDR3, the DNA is TGTGCCAGCAGTTCACGCGGGAGTGACTACGAGCAGTACTTC. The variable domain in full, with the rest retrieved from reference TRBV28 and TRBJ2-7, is DVKVTQSSRYLVKRTGEKVFLECVQDMDHENMFWYRQDPGLGLRLIYFSYDVKMKEKGDIPEGYSVSREKKERFSLILESASTNQTSMYLCASSSRGSDYEQYFGPGTRLTVT.

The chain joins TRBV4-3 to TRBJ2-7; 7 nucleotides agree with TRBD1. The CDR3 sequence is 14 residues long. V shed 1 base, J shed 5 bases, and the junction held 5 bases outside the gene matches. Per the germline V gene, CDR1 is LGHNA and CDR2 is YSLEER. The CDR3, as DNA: TGCGCCAGCAGCCAAGTAGGACAGGTCAACGAGCAGTACTTC. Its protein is CASSQVGQVNEQYF.

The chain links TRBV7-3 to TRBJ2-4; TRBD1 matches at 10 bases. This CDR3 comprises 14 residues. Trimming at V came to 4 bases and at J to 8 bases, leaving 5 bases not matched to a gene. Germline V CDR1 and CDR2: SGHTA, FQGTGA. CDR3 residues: CASSSTGGRDIQYF. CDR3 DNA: TGTGCCAGCAGCTCGACAGGGGGCCGGGACATTCAGTACTTC.

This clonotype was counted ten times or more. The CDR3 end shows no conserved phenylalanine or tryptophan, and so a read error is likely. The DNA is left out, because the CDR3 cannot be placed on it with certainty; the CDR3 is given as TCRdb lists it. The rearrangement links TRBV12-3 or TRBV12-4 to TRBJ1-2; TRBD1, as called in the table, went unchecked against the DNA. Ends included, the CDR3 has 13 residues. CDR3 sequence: CASDALTGTRLFI.

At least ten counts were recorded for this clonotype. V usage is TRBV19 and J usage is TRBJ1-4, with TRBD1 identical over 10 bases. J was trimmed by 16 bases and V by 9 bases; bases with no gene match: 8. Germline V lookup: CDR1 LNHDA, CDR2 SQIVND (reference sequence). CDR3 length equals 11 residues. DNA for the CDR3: TGTGCCAGCGCGAGGACAGGGGGGTGGTTTTTT. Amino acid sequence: CASARTGGWFF.

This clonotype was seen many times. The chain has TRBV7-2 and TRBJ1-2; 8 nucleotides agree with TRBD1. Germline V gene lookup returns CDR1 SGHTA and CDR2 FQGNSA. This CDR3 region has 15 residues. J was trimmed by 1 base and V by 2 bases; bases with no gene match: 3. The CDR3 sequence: CASSLRQGFNYGYTF. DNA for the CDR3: TGTGCCAGCAGCTTAAGACAGGGGTTTAACTATGGCTACACCTTC. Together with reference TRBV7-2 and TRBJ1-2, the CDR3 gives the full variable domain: GAGVSQSPSNKVTEKGKDVELRCDPISGHTALYWYRQSLGQGLEFLIYFQGNSAPDKSGLPSDRFSAERTGGSVSTLTIQRTQQEDSAVYLCASSLRQGFNYGYTFGSGTRLTVV.

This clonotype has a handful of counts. CDR3 residues: CALPDRQGTDQPQHF. As DNA, the CDR3 is TGTGCCCTACCAGACCGGCAGGGGACCGATCAGCCCCAGCATTTT. The chain uses TRBV27 and TRBJ1-5; TRBD1 is a possible D gene (6 bases). The CDR3 runs 15 residues. V shed 11 bases and J shed 5 bases, with 22 bases lying between them. Looked up from germline, CDR1 is MNHEY and CDR2 is SMNVEV (reference sequence).

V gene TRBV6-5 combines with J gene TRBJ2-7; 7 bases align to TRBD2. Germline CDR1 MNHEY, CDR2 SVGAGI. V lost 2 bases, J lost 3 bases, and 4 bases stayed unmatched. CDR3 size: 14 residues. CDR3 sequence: CASSYGASGYEQYF. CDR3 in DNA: TGTGCCAGCAGTTACGGGGCTAGCGGCTACGAGCAGTACTTC.

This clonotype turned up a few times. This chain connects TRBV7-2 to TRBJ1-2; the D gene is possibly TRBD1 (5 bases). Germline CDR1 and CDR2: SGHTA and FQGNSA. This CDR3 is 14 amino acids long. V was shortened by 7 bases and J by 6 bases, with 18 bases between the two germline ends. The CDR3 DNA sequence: TGTGCCAGCAACAACCGGGACGGCTTAGATGGCTACACCTTC. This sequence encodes CASNNRDGLDGYTF.

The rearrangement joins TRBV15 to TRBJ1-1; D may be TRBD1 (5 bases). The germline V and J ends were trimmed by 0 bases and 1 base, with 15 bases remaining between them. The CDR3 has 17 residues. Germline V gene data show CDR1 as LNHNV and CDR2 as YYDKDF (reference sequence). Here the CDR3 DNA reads TGTGCCACCAGCAGAGATCGGGGCTGGGCCGGGAACACTGAAGCTTTCTTT. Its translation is CATSRDRGWAGNTEAFF.

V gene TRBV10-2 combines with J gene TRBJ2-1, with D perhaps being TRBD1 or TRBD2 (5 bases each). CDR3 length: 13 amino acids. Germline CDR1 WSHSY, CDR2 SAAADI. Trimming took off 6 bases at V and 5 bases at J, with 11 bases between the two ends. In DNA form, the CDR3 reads TGCGCCAGCAGGGGGGTGGTCGACAATGAGCAGTTCTTC. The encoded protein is CASRGVVDNEQFF.

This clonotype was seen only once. CDR3 loop: CASSRLRQTEHF. CDR3 DNA: TGTGCCAGCAGTCGACTCCGACAGACCGAGCATTTT. The V and J genes are TRBV2 and TRBJ1-5, with a possible D match to TRBD1 (5 bases). The CDR3 contains 12 residues. V was clipped by 5 bases and J by 14 bases, with 16 bases between them. Germline CDR1 SNHLY, CDR2 FYNNEI.

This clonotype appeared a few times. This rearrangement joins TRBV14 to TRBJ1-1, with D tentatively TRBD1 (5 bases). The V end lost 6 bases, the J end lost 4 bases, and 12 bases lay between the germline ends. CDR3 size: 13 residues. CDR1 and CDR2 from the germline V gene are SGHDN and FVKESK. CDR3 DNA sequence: TGTGCCAGCAGTAATTCGGGGGGCACTGAAGCTTTCTTT. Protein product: CASSNSGGTEAFF.

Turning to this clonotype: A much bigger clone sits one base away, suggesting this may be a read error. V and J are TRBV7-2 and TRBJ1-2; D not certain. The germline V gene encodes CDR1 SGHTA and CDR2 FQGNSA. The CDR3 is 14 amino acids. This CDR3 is CASSEKLAAYGCTF. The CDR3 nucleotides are TGTGCCAGCAGTGAAAAACTGGCTGCTTATGGCTGCACCTTC.

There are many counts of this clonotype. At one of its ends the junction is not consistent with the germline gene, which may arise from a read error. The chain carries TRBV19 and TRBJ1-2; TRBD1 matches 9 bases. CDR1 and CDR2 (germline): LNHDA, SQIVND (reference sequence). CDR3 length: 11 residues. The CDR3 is CASTGGAGYTF. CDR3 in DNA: TGCGCAAGCACAGGGGGCGCTGGCTACACCTTC.

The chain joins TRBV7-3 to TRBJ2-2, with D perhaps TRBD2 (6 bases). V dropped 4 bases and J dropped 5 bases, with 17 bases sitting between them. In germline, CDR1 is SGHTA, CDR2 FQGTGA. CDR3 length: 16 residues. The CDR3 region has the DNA TGTGCCAGCAGCTCGATAGCGGCATTGGGAACCGGGGAGCTGTTTTTT. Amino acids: CASSSIAALGTGELFF. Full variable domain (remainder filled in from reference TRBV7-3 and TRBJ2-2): GAGVSQTPSNKVTEKGKYVELRCDPISGHTALYWYRQSLGQGPEFLIYFQGTGAADDSGLPNDRFFAVRPEGSVSTLKIQRTERGDSAVYLCASSSIAALGTGELFFGEGSRLTVL.

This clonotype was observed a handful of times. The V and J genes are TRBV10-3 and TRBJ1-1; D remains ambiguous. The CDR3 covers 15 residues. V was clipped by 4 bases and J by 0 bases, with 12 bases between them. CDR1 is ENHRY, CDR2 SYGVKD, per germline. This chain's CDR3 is CAISVERAMNTEAFF. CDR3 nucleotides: TGTGCCATCAGTGTCGAGAGGGCCATGAACACTGAAGCTTTCTTT.

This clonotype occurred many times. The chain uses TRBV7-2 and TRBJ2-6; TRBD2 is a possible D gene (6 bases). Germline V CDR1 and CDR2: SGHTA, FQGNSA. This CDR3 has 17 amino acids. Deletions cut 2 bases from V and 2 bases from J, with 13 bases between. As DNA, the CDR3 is TGTGCCAGCAGCTTAATCGTAGGACTAACTGGGGCCAACGTCCTGACTTTC. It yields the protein CASSLIVGLTGANVLTF.

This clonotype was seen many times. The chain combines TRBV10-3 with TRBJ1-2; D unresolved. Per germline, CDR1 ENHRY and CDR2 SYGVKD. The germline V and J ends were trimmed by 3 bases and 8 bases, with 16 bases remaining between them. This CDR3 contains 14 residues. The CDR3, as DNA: TGTGCCATCAGTGAACCTTTCGGGTCTCGAGGCTACACCTTC. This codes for CAISEPFGSRGYTF.